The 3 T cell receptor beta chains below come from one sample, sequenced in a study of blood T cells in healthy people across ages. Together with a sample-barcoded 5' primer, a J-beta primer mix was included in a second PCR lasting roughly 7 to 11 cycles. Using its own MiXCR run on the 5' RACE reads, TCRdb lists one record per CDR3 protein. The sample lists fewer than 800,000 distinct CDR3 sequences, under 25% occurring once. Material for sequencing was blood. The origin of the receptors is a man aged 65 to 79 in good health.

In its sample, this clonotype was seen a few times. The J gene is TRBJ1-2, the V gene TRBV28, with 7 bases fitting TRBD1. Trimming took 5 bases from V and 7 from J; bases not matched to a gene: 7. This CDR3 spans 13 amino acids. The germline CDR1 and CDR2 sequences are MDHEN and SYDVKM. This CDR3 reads CASSIRGRVGYTF. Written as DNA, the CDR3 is TGTGCCAGCAGTATAAGGGGGCGAGTTGGCTACACCTTC.

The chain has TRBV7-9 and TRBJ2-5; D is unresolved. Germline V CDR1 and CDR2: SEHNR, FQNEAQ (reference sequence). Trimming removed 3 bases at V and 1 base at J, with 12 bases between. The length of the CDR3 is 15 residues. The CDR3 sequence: CASSFGTPFQETQYF. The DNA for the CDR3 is TGTGCCAGCAGCTTCGGTACACCCTTCCAAGAGACCCAGTACTTC.

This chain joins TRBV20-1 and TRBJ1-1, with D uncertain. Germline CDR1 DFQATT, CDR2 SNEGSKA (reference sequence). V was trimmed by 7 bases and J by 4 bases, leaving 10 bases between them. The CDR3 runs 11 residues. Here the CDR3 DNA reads TGCAGTGGCTCAGACGGCACTGAAGCTTTCTTT. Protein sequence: CSGSDGTEAFF.